This T cell receptor (gamma chain) was sequenced for a study of Vδ1+ human thymocytes. Overall study results and limits: Highly polyclonal TRG and TRD repertoires with Gaussian CDR3 length distributions appeared in thymus. Thymic delta-chain repertoires held approximately 20% Vdelta2 sequences and few Vdelta3, despite high sort purity.

Purity of the sorted Vdelta1+ thymocytes ranged from 98% to 99.6%. V lost 6 bases and J lost 3; bases outside the gene matches: 5. The CDR3 contains 12 residues. From germline, CDR1 is VENAVY and CDR2 YDSYNSRV. RNA was extracted from the cells and then reverse transcribed. Pooled V-gene forward primers with one constant-region reverse primer generated the CDR3 amplicons by multiplex PCR. TCRdb reanalysed the multiplex PCR reads with CATT. Seen here are 20,000 to 25,000 gamma-chain clones, approximately 14% observed once, and the top ten hold 1.5% to 2%. To note about this clone: The antigen is undetermined.

Source material: Vdelta1+ gamma-delta thymocytes from the thymus. Subset meaning: FACS-sorted CD3+ TCRalphabeta- TCRVdelta1+ TCRVdelta2- thymocytes. V gene TRGV8 combines with J gene TRGJ1 or TRGJ2. The receptor comes from a child younger than two who had congenital heart surgery. In DNA, the CDR3 is TGTGCCACCTGGCCCTCTTATTATAAGAAACTCTTT. It specifies CATWPSYYKKLF.